This T cell receptor (beta chain) stems from a study of technical replicates of blood from several donors. Notes on this clone: The junction and the germline gene differ at one end; a read error may be behind it.

Generated by immunoSEQ multiplex PCR, the TCRdb table keeps only in-frame clones and is missing some. The sample has about 98,000 clones, about 94% seen once. The CDR3 runs 13 residues. The germline V gene has CDR1 SGHAT and CDR2 FQNNGV. This TCR was sampled from a human donor in good health. Material for sequencing was T cells isolated from PBMCs. The chain joins TRBV11-2 to TRBJ2-7; 8 bases map to TRBD1. The CDR3 DNA is TGTGCCAGCAGCTCAGAGTACGACAGGGGCGGAAACTTC. Protein sequence: CASSSEYDRGGNF.